Here is one TCR beta chain with its context. As processed by the authors: Researchers report that nucleated cell counts were estimated from reference gene primer amplification. Clones were read by immunoSEQ multiplex PCR, and TCRdb kept only the in-frame ones, dropping some. V and J calls and clone size follow that table, whereas D and trimming were derived from the DNA. The data show some 170,000 clones, approximately 85% seen once. This sample is drawn from a study of blood T cell repertoires in COVID-19. Study-wide background: Collection of acute and convalescent COVID-19 samples took place in the United States, Italy and Spain. Sample material is recorded as cDNA or gDNA derived from T cells, B-cell-depleted T cells, or PBMCs.

The clonotype originates from a man in his forties with acute or convalescent COVID-19. The sample taken for sequencing was peripheral blood.

The CDR3 reads CASSLVAGPRGALGTEAFF. In DNA, the CDR3 is TGTGCCAGCAGCTTAGTGGCGGGGCCGAGAGGGGCACTTGGGACTGAAGCTTTCTTT. V gene TRBV7-6 combines with J gene TRBJ1-1, with a weak D call TRBD1 (5 bases). CDR1 and CDR2 from the germline V gene are SGHVS and FNYEAQ. The CDR3 loop spans 19 amino acids. V lost 1 base to trimming and J lost 5 bases, with 26 bases between them.